The clone carrying this T cell receptor beta chain was recorded many times. Its antigen is still unknown. This specimen belongs to a study of CD8+CD57+ T cells in acquired aplastic anemia. Study background: On average, sorted CD4+ and CD8+ cells gave around 3.3 ug of DNA. Healthy donor CD4+ samples were sequenced to a depth that averaged about 11 million reads.

TCR beta VDJ combinations and CDR3 sequences were profiled from genomic DNA. TCRdb redid the calling of the reads with MiXCR, one entry per CDR3 protein. This table holds about 220,000 distinct CDR3 sequences, approximately 35% found once. Notes on the study in general: Overlapping CD8+ CDR3 repertoires of patients and controls contained 25 to 35 shared sequences. In CD8+ cells, Simpson's diversity showed no significant difference between patients and controls.

J gave up 5 bases and V 3 bases, and 10 bases lay outside the gene matches. This CDR3 comprises 16 residues. Germline V lookup: CDR1 SGHTA, CDR2 FQGTGA. The sequence was obtained from a human donor in good health, serving as a control. The chain is built from TRBV7-3 and TRBJ2-7, with 10 bases that match TRBD2. The sequenced sample was sorted CD4+, CD8+, or CD8+CD57+ T cells (not recorded which) from PBMCs. The CDR3 nucleotides read TGTGCCAGCAGCTTGTTTCGGCTAGCGGGAGCCCACGAGCAGTACTTC. Protein: CASSLFRLAGAHEQYF.